The T cell receptor (beta chain) described here comes from a study of Ad26.COV2.S vaccination and SARS-CoV-2 variants. Whole-study results and caveats: Vaccinated and placebo-treated recipients had similar non-spike TCR breadth. Total responses of T cells may have been underestimated by the analyses of TCR breadth and depth.

With regard to this clone: Its antigen remains unidentified.

Libraries were prepared by immunoSEQ multiplex PCR; TCRdb keeps only in-frame clonotypes and omits some of them. The table lists around 320,000 clones, roughly 84% of them singletons. This CDR3 spans 13 amino acids. V was shortened by 3 bases and J by 2 bases, with 7 bases between the two germline ends. Per germline, CDR1 MRHNA and CDR2 SNTAGT. As for treatment: over 15 received Ad26.COV2.S at low or high dose, single or two shots; a few received placebo; per-sample allocation not given. Sampling was done on day 63 after the first vaccine or placebo injection. The sample came from a Boston adult aged 18-55 years.

Sequenced material: peripheral blood, taken in a trial of Ad26.COV2.S vaccine versus placebo. The rearrangement uses TRBV6-4 and TRBJ1-2; D not certain. This TCR was recovered from a person aged 18 to 65 who received the Ad26.COV2.S COVID-19 vaccine or a placebo. CDR3: CASSEGSNYGYTF. CDR3 nucleotides: TGTGCCAGCAGTGAGGGCAGCAACTATGGCTACACCTTC.